This T cell receptor beta chain is from a study of blood T cell repertoires in COVID-19 (dated by TCRdb to about 2020). Study-wide context: Samples from collaborators originated in the United States, Italy and Spain and spanned both the acute and convalescent phases of COVID-19. The material from the prospective study consisted of cDNA or gDNA derived from T cells, B-cell-depleted T cells, or PBMCs. Deeply sampled blood TCRbeta repertoires from subjects exposed to, actively infected with, or recovered from COVID-19 were included in the dataset. The repertoires were made available in a free public database intended to serve as a resource for research on the immune response to SARS-CoV-2. Samples came from the ongoing ImmuneRACE study (first 160 participants) plus 1,254 subjects from 6 global collaborators. Nearly every sample came with metadata listing a de-identified subject ID, COVID-19 status, age in years and sex. Where available, HLA class I and class II types were obtained from metadata supplied by the sample provider rather than from assay-based typing.

Trimming accounts for 8 bases at V and 1 base at J, while the number of junction bases matched to no gene is 7. Measured from the cysteine to the phenylalanine, the CDR3 is 14 residues long. Of the read, only the CDR3 DNA is kept; its 42 bases are in frame from base 1. Taken from the germline V gene (reference sequence), the CDR1 and CDR2 loops are MNHNY and SVGAGI. TCRbeta CDR3 regions were amplified from genomic DNA using the immunoSEQ Assay, a bias-controlled multiplex PCR. The authors processed their data as follows. The number of nucleated cells in each sample was estimated from the amplification of reference gene primers within the assay. Sequence reads were collapsed and filtered to measure the absolute abundance of every unique TCRbeta CDR3 rearrangement. For each sample, productive Simpson clonality was calculated by taking the square root of Simpson's diversity index across productive rearrangements. This is the immuneACCESS table as TCRdb keeps it, with only in-frame sequences that have V and J called. A part of the clones is gone; compared with another copy, unresolved V genes explain less than half, and the rest is unexplained. V, J and clone size derive from that table, while D and trimming were established from the DNA sequence. Present in this sample are 250,000 to 400,000 clones, approximately 87% of which were seen just once. About 5.2% of the sample is held by the ten biggest clonotypes.

This clone has just one count. Its specific antigen is unknown. No base quality values were provided; no much bigger clone lies one nucleotide off. What the work shows at the level of the full study, not this receptor alone: Clinical and demographic metadata were provided uncurated, with the amount varying by source and participant.

Participants in the prospective study were enrolled through a virtual design, were aged roughly 18 to 100 years, and lived in approximately 24 United States geographic areas. To assign participants to cohorts, the prospective study relied on clinical history that participants themselves reported in a screening survey and a study questionnaire. For ImmuneRACE Cohort 3, a participant was defined as recovered based on two consecutive negative NP/OP PCR tests, clearance by a healthcare professional, or resolution of symptoms. In the prospective study, whole blood, serum and a nasopharyngeal or oropharyngeal swab were collected from each participant by mobile phlebotomists. Over a 2-month period, participants in the prospective study had the option of providing additional blood draws and questionnaires. Blood samples from the prospective study were shipped frozen or at room temperature prior to DNA extraction.

Sample: PBMCs or T cells enriched from blood (not recorded which). The sequence joins TRBV6-6 to TRBJ2-7, with 8 bases matching TRBD1. This sequence originates from a woman in her thirties who had recovered from COVID-19. The DNA sequence is TGTGCCAGCCGCAAAGGACAGGGATCCTACGAGCAGTACTTC. The encoded protein is CASRKGQGSYEQYF.